This T cell receptor (beta chain) was observed in a study of cytomegalovirus exposure and HLA in healthy donors. Study-wide results and caveats: Specificity for CMV antigens was confirmed in vitro for a few of the CMV-associated chains.

As for this clone: The antigen is unknown.

The CDR3 extends over 14 amino acids. With 6 bases removed from V and 5 bases from J, the gap between germline ends came to 16 bases. Germline values: CDR1 SNHLY, CDR2 FYNNEI. The primer mix had 60 Vbeta and 13 Jbeta primers. Method: immunoSEQ multiplex PCR; TCRdb's copy keeps in-frame clones and lacks some. The sample consists of fewer than 150,000 clones, just under 85% of them appearing once. The sample consisted of PBMCs. This TCR was sampled from a man aged 40-50 years in good health and CMV-seropositive. The rearrangement joins TRBV2 to TRBJ1-1, with D unclear. The CDR3 spells CASSVSLGRTEAFF. CDR3 coding DNA: TGTGCCAGCAGCGTTAGTTTGGGGAGGACTGAAGCTTTCTTT.